This T cell receptor (beta chain) derives from a study of cytomegalovirus exposure and HLA in healthy donors (dated by TCRdb to the late 2010s). At the level of the whole study: An earlier analysis of some 550 of the donors reported approximately 290 Gb of sequence data and around 110 million unique TCR beta sequences from some 180 million T cells. Donor age, sex, ethnicity and CMV serostatus were compiled alongside the repertoire data. In a later genetic analysis, genome-wide SNP genotypes for 398 of the 666 donors were used, and that subset was treated as a discovery cohort. A later analysis re-analyzed previously published TCR beta repertoires from several hundred donors and added high-resolution HLA genotyping to study TCR occurrence patterns. An earlier analysis of some 500 of the donors used high-throughput TCR beta sequencing to judge whether each TCR beta V gene segment behaved as functional or pseudogenic. Using immunosequencing, the study profiled T cell repertoires from about 610 subjects and related those repertoires to cytomegalovirus serostatus. Among the approximately 430 genotyped donors, approximately 76% belonged to the genetic ancestry cluster associated with self-reported Caucasian donors. Because of strong linkage in the cohort, roughly five DR-DQ haplotypes were treated as single units for association and clustering. Roughly 300 gigabases of sequencing data and around 85 million unique TCR sequences made up an early release that covered under 750 HLA-typed donors. Typing coverage differed by locus: A, B, C, DRB1 and DQB1 were typed in roughly 629-630 donors, DQA1 in about 510, DPA1 in around 580, and DPB1 in just under 480. Rather than using new phenotypic data, the later analysis identified candidate immune exposures from TCR beta sequences and from how often those sequences occurred across donors. Besides the first cohort of around 670 subjects, a separate validation cohort made up of 120 different subjects was used. Every repertoire in the discovery cohort had been generated on one and the same sequencing platform. Both class I and class II loci were covered by HLA typing, at four-digit resolution. The study aimed to test whether cataloging public T cell receptors could reveal signatures of past pathogen exposure. To predict cytomegalovirus infection status, the study brought together high-throughput TCR immunosequencing, statistical association of individual TCRs with disease status, and machine learning. Across approximately 400 genotyped donors of the cohort, an average of approximately 220,000 unique TCR beta nucleotide sequences per donor were sequenced, and roughly a sixth of those sequences were non-productive.

The research as a whole found: In a later analysis, 15,000 to 20,000 TCR beta sequences were associated with specific HLA alleles at a false discovery rate of 0.05. A group of highly shared sequence variants was considered likely to be a technical artifact of the sequencing pipeline. HLA typing was unavailable for some donors at each locus, so association tests used only the typed subset. The classifier was reported to diagnose cytomegalovirus status with high specificity and sensitivity in both the original cohort and the validation cohort. In a later analysis, TCR association rates were found to vary across HLA loci, with the most associated TCRs seen for DRB1 alleles and the fewest for HLA-C alleles. Some IMGT-functional V segments, including TRBV6-2 and TRBV6-3, could not be distinguished by the 87-base-pair reads and were therefore excluded. This cohort had only TCR beta chains sequenced, and the lack of alpha or paired-chain data limited which features could be detected. An association between a missense DCLRE1C variant and V-gene and J-gene trimming of TCR beta chains was found in a later genetic analysis and replicated in an independent cohort. While some public TCRs were present in many individuals, most TCR sequences turned up only very rarely across donors. The authors suggested that the approach could potentially be generalized to other disease states and immunological phenotypes. Correlated functional status among segregating V segments might be attributable to linkage disequilibrium, but an unknown experimental factor could not be ruled out. Assigning TCR associations to individual alleles was difficult when HLA alleles, especially DR and DQ, strongly co-occurred. In vitro tests confirmed that a few of the cytomegalovirus-associated TCR beta chains recognize cytomegalovirus antigens. The only immune exposure information available for the cohort was CMV serostatus. Because counts were too low, about 17 rarely observed V segments, including chromosome 9 orphons, were excluded from the earlier analysis of about 500 of the donors. A later analysis reported that several top co-occurrence clusters appeared linked to parvovirus B19, influenza, CMV and Epstein-Barr virus. In a later analysis, most CMV-associated TCR beta chains were found to appear HLA-restricted, with HLA associations seemingly driven largely by CMV exposure. In an earlier analysis of around 600 of the donors, most TCR beta V segments were observed in productive rearrangements about 87% or about 30% of the time, broadly matching IMGT annotations. A further reported finding was that TCR beta sequences accurately predicted the HLA-A and HLA-B alleles for most subjects in the first cohort. In a later analysis, HLA-associated TCR beta chains were found to be more clonally expanded and to have lower generation probabilities than equally common non-associated chains. Sequencing depth was assumed to be roughly uniform across donors in the presence/absence analyses, though that assumption may not hold. A total of about 150 TCR beta chains were listed by the study as associated with cytomegalovirus. Compared with the 666-donor mean, donors in an Asian-associated ancestry cluster had fewer N-insertions in productive TCRs, according to a later genetic analysis.

Notes on this clone: Its target antigen remains unknown. Per-base quality was not reported, and no clone a single base away is much larger than it.

CDR3 length: 12 amino acids, cysteine to phenylalanine. The kept DNA is CDR3 alone, 36 bases in frame from the first base. Trimming leaves V shorter by 5 bases and J shorter by 9 bases, with the junction holding 0 bases beyond the gene matches. CDR1 is given as MDHEN and CDR2 as SYDVKM, both from the germline V gene. In total, 600 or so healthy bone marrow donors made up the cohort. All cohort members were sampled while nominally healthy, although unrecorded immune exposures were likely present. The donor was CMV seropositive and was included in the group of approximately 300 seropositive cohort members. A peripheral blood sample was provided by each donor, and peripheral blood mononuclear cells were used for TCR beta sequencing. The Qiagen DNeasy Blood Extraction Kit was used to extract genomic DNA from the blood cell samples. The library was produced with the immunoSEQ multiplex PCR assay. A mixture of 60 forward primers for TCR Vbeta segments and 13 reverse primers for TCR Jbeta segments was used in the multiplex PCR. Amplification of the CDR3 region of rearranged TCR beta genes was performed with a multiplex PCR assay on genomic DNA. The amplified TCR beta libraries were sequenced on the Illumina HiSeq System as 87-base-pair reads. On the authors' methods: In a later analysis, 77 million or so unique TCR beta chains were counted across the 500 to 700 repertoires, and some 10 million of these chains were shared by at least two donors. Raw reads were error-corrected and collapsed into unique sequences with a nearest-neighbor algorithm that merged closely related sequences to remove PCR and sequencing errors. To assign V, D and J gene segments, CDR3 sequences were aligned to IMGT reference sequences. For a sequence to be retained, a match of at least six nucleotides to both a V gene segment and a J gene segment was required. A rearrangement was called productive if the CDR3 had no stop codons and remained in frame with V and J, and every other rearrangement was called non-productive. Following IMGT convention, CDR3 was defined as the stretch from the second conserved V-encoded cysteine to the conserved J-encoded phenylalanine. In an earlier analysis of around 600 of the donors, sequences lacking an unambiguous match to a single V gene segment were excluded. In an earlier analysis of 587 of the donors, a V segment was called functional when productive rearrangements were above 56.7%, and segregating when the standard deviation between donors exceeded 5%. A statistical classification framework was built to diagnose cytomegalovirus status from the catalog of TCR beta chain sequences. V and J gene assignment, in a later analysis, came from comparing TCR nucleotide sequences with IMGT/GENE-DB human TR gene sequences. A later analysis assigned CDR3 sequences and most-parsimonious VDJ recombination scenarios with the TCRdist pipeline. In a later analysis, each TCR beta chain was defined by its CDR3 amino acid sequence together with its V-gene family, and reads lacking a unique V-gene family were excluded. In a later analysis, nearly 600 highly shared, low-generation-probability nucleotide sequences were removed to address suspected cross-contamination and a sequencing artifact. In a later analysis, a clonal expansion index was calculated for each public chain from normalized within-repertoire ranks of inferred template counts. In a later analysis, generation probabilities were computed using a VDJ recombination model fitted to out-of-frame rearrangements, and the results were checked against IGoR. In a later analysis, hypergeometric tests were used to score TCR-TCR, TCR-HLA and TCR-CMV co-occurrence, with a repertoire-size bias correction applied to TCR pairs. In a later analysis, false discovery rates were estimated by permuting HLA or CMV assignments 20 times. In a later analysis, co-occurring TCRs were grouped using DBSCAN, with TCRdist sequence similarity added in when clustering inside HLA-allele-positive subsets. For co-occurrence clustering, repertoires with fewer than 30,000 or more than 120,000 public chains were excluded, along with roughly five repertoires with anomalous nucleotide sharing. TCRdb stores this immuneACCESS table with in-frame sequences only. Part of the clones is absent; in the studies checked, under half of the shortfall reflects unresolved V genes, and no reason is known for the rest. From that table come the V and J calls and clone size; the DNA was used to work out D and trimming. For this sample the table gives roughly 120,000 clones, of which about 74% were detected only once. Around 3.9% of the sample is in the top ten clones.

The sequence was obtained from a woman in her forties or fifties in good health and CMV-seropositive. Sequenced sample: PBMCs. The rearranged chain carries TRBV28 and TRBJ2-1; TRBD2 fits 11 bases in the junction. The CDR3 sequence is CASSLAGGEQFF. The nucleotide sequence is TGTGCCAGCAGTCTAGCGGGGGGTGAGCAGTTCTTC.